This is a list of T cell receptor beta chains from one sample in a study of blood T cell repertoires in COVID-19. This table comes from immunoSEQ multiplex PCR, and its TCRdb copy is limited to in-frame clones, with some not included. There are around 190,000 clones in the sample; roughly nine tenths occur only once, and under 2% lies in the top ten. Sequenced input: peripheral blood. Receptors originate from a man aged 18 to 29 who had recovered from COVID-19. Both conserved end residues are part of each CDR3. D genes are given only for firm matches. Some rows have no size entry. The others give once, few or many, or a class for an expanded clone.

V	D	size	J	CDR3	DNA
TRBV28	NA	NA	TRBJ2-5	CASTLSPPGETQYF	TGTGCCAGCACACTATCCCCCCCTGGAGAGACCCAGTACTTC
TRBV7-9	NA	NA	TRBJ1-1	CASSSPGRRDTEAFF	TGTGCCAGCAGCTCCCCAGGGAGGCGGGACACTGAAGCTTTCTTT
TRBV4-3	NA	NA	TRBJ2-7	CASSQGGIYHEQYF	TGCGCCAGCAGCCAAGGAGGGATTTACCACGAGCAGTACTTC
TRBV7-3	NA	NA	TRBJ2-2	CASSPKNTGELFF	TGTGCCAGCAGCCCAAAGAACACCGGGGAGCTGTTTTTT
TRBV28	NA	NA	TRBJ2-5	CATLDRLQETQYF	TGTGCCACCCTAGACAGGCTCCAAGAGACCCAGTACTTC
TRBV7-9	NA	NA	TRBJ2-7	CASSLGRGGFSLEQYF	TGTGCCAGCAGCTTAGGAAGGGGGGGCTTTTCTCTCGAGCAGTACTTC
TRBV5-1	TRBD2	NA	TRBJ2-3	CASSGLAGEDTQYF	TGCGCCAGCAGCGGCCTAGCGGGAGAGGATACGCAGTATTTT
TRBV9	TRBD2	once	TRBJ2-1	CASSSPSGTYNEQFF	TGTGCCAGCAGCTCCCCTAGCGGCACCTACAATGAGCAGTTCTTC
TRBV19	NA	NA	TRBJ1-3	CASSAGGSGNTIYF	TGTGCCAGTAGTGCCGGAGGCTCTGGAAACACCATATATTTT
TRBV5-4	NA	NA	TRBJ2-5	CASSLNRKETQYF	TGTGCCAGCAGCTTGAACAGAAAAGAGACCCAGTACTTC
TRBV19	NA	few	TRBJ1-5	CASSIRTPTGNQPQHF	TGTGCCAGTAGTATAAGAACCCCCACGGGCAATCAGCCCCAGCATTTT
TRBV5-4	NA	NA	TRBJ2-1	CASSLQADSSSYNEQFF	TGTGCCAGCAGCCTACAAGCGGACTCAAGCTCCTACAATGAGCAGTTCTTC
TRBV19	NA	NA	TRBJ1-4	CASSTRRTNEKLFF	TGTGCCAGTAGCACAAGGAGAACTAATGAAAAACTGTTTTTT
TRBV7-9	TRBD2	NA	TRBJ2-5	CASSLAPAGGGETQYF	TGTGCCAGCAGCTTAGCGCCAGCGGGAGGAGGAGAGACCCAGTACTTC
TRBV12-3/TRBV12-4	NA	NA	TRBJ1-1	CASSPRVRTEAFF	TGTGCCAGCAGTCCGCGGGTGAGAACTGAAGCTTTCTTT
TRBV10-3	TRBD2	NA	TRBJ2-2	CAISEPGLAENTGELFF	TGTGCCATCAGTGAGCCGGGACTAGCGGAGAACACCGGGGAGCTGTTTTTT
TRBV10-3	TRBD1	NA	TRBJ2-7	CAVGTGGIYEQYF	TGTGCCGTCGGGACAGGGGGCATCTACGAGCAGTACTTC
TRBV2	NA	NA	TRBJ1-1	CASSEEGGTEAFF	TGTGCCAGCAGTGAGGAGGGAGGCACTGAAGCTTTCTTT
TRBV19	TRBD2	NA	TRBJ2-7	CASSPGRGVGTYEQYF	TGTGCCAGTAGTCCGGGACGGGGGGTCGGGACCTACGAGCAGTACTTC
TRBV28	TRBD2	NA	TRBJ2-5	CASSSPGTSGRKQETQYF	TGTGCCAGCAGTTCTCCCGGGACTAGCGGGAGGAAACAAGAGACCCAGTACTTC
TRBV28	NA	NA	TRBJ2-3	CASRSNSGLGTDTQYF	TGTGCCAGCAGGAGTAATTCAGGGTTGGGCACAGATACGCAGTATTTT
TRBV6-5	NA	NA	TRBJ1-2	CASSYGQNNGYTF	TGTGCCAGCAGTTACGGGCAAAACAATGGCTACACCTTC
TRBV30	NA	NA	TRBJ1-5	CAWGEGKGNQPQHF	TGTGCCTGGGGGGAGGGTAAGGGCAATCAGCCCCAGCATTTT
TRBV5-1	NA	NA	TRBJ2-5	CASSLSASRETQYF	TGCGCCAGCAGCTTGTCCGCTTCGCGCGAGACCCAGTACTTC
TRBV7-2	TRBD2	NA	TRBJ2-1	CASSPAPSGRGNEQFF	TGTGCCAGCAGCCCAGCCCCTAGCGGGAGGGGAAATGAGCAGTTCTTC
TRBV7-2	NA	NA	TRBJ2-2	CASSLVSTGELFF	TGTGCCAGCAGCTTAGTCAGCACCGGGGAGCTGTTTTTT
TRBV25-1	NA	NA	TRBJ1-2	CASSGGPDYGYTF	TGTGCCAGCTCCGGGGGGCCCGACTATGGCTACACCTTC
TRBV27	NA	NA	TRBJ2-7	CASSLSGGNYEQYF	TGTGCCAGCAGTTTATCGGGAGGTAACTACGAGCAGTACTTC
TRBV3-1/TRBV3-2	TRBD2	NA	TRBJ2-5	CASSSLAGVETQYF	TGTGCCAGCAGCTCCCTAGCGGGAGTCGAGACCCAGTACTTC
TRBV9	NA	NA	TRBJ2-2	CASSVGANGNTGELFF	TGTGCCAGCAGCGTAGGCGCTAACGGGAATACCGGGGAGCTGTTTTTT
TRBV27	TRBD2	once	TRBJ2-1	CASSFKAGTSGVNEQFF	TGTGCCAGCAGTTTTAAAGCCGGGACTAGCGGGGTCAATGAGCAGTTCTTC
TRBV5-4	TRBD2	NA	TRBJ2-7	CASSLGLAGPAYEQYF	TGTGCCAGCAGCTTGGGACTAGCGGGCCCCGCCTACGAGCAGTACTTC
TRBV19	NA	NA	TRBJ2-7	CASSIWETGLSEQYF	TGTGCCAGTAGTATTTGGGAAACAGGGCTCTCCGAGCAGTACTTC
TRBV5-8	TRBD1	NA	TRBJ1-4	CASSFGGTGGEKLFF	TGTGCCAGCAGCTTCGGGGGGACAGGGGGTGAAAAACTGTTTTTT
TRBV3-1/TRBV3-2	NA	once	TRBJ2-7	CASSHLDASAGEQYF	TGTGCCAGCAGCCATTTAGACGCCTCCGCAGGGGAGCAGTACTTC
TRBV5-6	NA	NA	TRBJ2-6	CASSWGDTRSGANVLTF	TGTGCCAGCAGCTGGGGGGATACCCGCTCTGGGGCCAACGTCCTGACTTTC
TRBV4-3	TRBD1	NA	TRBJ2-7	CASSQDRTGDYEQYF	TGCGCCAGCAGCCAAGATAGGACAGGGGACTACGAGCAGTACTTC
TRBV27	TRBD2	NA	TRBJ2-7	CASSLSTSHEQYF	TGTGCCAGCAGTTTATCGACTAGCCACGAGCAGTACTTC
TRBV5-1	NA	NA	TRBJ1-2	CASSLGTGGGYTF	TGCGCCAGCAGCTTGGGAACGGGGGGAGGCTACACCTTC
TRBV6-5	TRBD1	NA	TRBJ1-2	CASSYSGQGAAGYTF	TGTGCCAGCAGTTACTCAGGGCAGGGGGCGGCTGGCTACACCTTC
TRBV6-1	NA	NA	TRBJ2-2	CASSEYQFANTGELFF	TGTGCCAGCAGTGAATATCAGTTCGCGAACACCGGGGAGCTGTTTTTT
TRBV27	NA	NA	TRBJ1-2	CASSPVAGASGYTF	TGTGCCAGCAGTCCCGTGGCAGGGGCGTCCGGCTACACCTTC
TRBV19	NA	NA	TRBJ1-1	CASSTGAVTEAFF	TGTGCCAGTAGTACAGGGGCGGTTACTGAAGCTTTCTTT
TRBV28	NA	NA	TRBJ1-2	CASSSDYGLYGYTF	TGTGCCAGCAGCTCCGATTATGGCCTGTATGGCTACACCTTC
TRBV4-1	TRBD1	once	TRBJ2-2	CASNPEQGDVTGELFF	TGCGCCAGCAACCCCGAACAGGGGGATGTCACCGGGGAGCTGTTTTTT
TRBV2	NA	NA	TRBJ2-7	CASSLQGSIHEQYF	TGTGCCAGCAGCTTACAGGGTTCAATCCACGAGCAGTACTTC
TRBV28	NA	NA	TRBJ2-1	CASSTDGMKNEQFF	TGTGCCAGCAGCACGGACGGGATGAAAAATGAGCAGTTCTTC
TRBV28	NA	NA	TRBJ2-1	CASSLSGANEQFF	TGTGCCAGCAGTTTATCAGGGGCCAATGAGCAGTTCTTC
TRBV5-4	TRBD1	NA	TRBJ2-7	CASSRVGQGDEQYF	TGTGCCAGCAGCCGAGTGGGACAGGGTGACGAGCAGTACTTC
TRBV6-2/TRBV6-3	NA	NA	TRBJ1-2	CASSNLGEGRLYTDVYGYTF	TGTGCCAGCAGTAACCTAGGGGAGGGGCGGCTTTACACGGATGTCTACGGCTACACCTTC
TRBV18	TRBD1	few	TRBJ1-5	CASSQSTGYNQPQHF	TGTGCCAGCTCACAATCGACAGGGTACAATCAGCCCCAGCATTTT
TRBV21-1	NA	NA	TRBJ1-2	CASSKLAGANYGYTF	TGTGCCAGCAGCAAACTAGCCGGGGCTAACTATGGCTACACCTTC
TRBV28	NA	NA	TRBJ2-1	CASSHLGNEQFF	TGTGCCAGCAGCCACCTCGGGAATGAGCAGTTCTTC
TRBV7-2	NA	few	TRBJ1-1	CASSLGAVNTEAFF	TGTGCCAGCAGCTTAGGGGCTGTGAACACTGAAGCTTTCTTT